These 16 T cell receptor beta chains were all obtained from the same sample, sequenced in a study of immune cell composition in non-small cell lung cancer. Data came from immunoSEQ multiplex PCR; TCRdb stores just in-frame clones and leaves some out. The table lists approximately 14,000 clones, approximately 70% of them singletons. Material: lung tumor tissue. All receptors come from a human donor with non-small cell lung cancer.

This chain connects TRBV7-8 to TRBJ2-5, with D possibly TRBD2 on 6 matching bases. CDR3 length: 13 residues. Between the trimmed V and J ends, which lost 3 bases and 7 bases, there was a span of 12 bases. The germline V gene encodes CDR1 SGHVS and CDR2 FQNEAQ. The CDR3 region has the DNA TGTGCCAGCAGCTTGGGACTCCCGGGGACCCAGTACTTC. Translation gives CASSLGLPGTQYF.

The gene calls are TRBV6-1 and TRBJ1-1; 7 bases line up with TRBD1. The CDR3 extends over 15 amino acids. The germline CDR1 and CDR2 sequences are MNHNS and SASEGT. After removal of 6 bases from V and 1 base from J, the junction contained 8 bases not matched to a gene. The CDR3 DNA reads TGTGCCAGCAGGTCAACAGGGGTCGCGAACACTGAAGCTTTCTTT. This encodes CASRSTGVANTEAFF.

This clone was detected once. The chain couples TRBV5-4 to TRBJ2-2; 11 nucleotides line up with TRBD2. Trimming removed 3 bases from V and 11 bases from J; junction bases left unmatched: 12. CDR3 length equals 16 residues. Germline values: CDR1 SGHNT, CDR2 YYREEE (reference sequence). The CDR3 DNA reads TGTGCCAGCAGCTATCGGACTAGCGGGTCCATCAGAGAGCTGTTTTTT. Protein sequence: CASSYRTSGSIRELFF.

The chain couples TRBV7-2 to TRBJ1-1, with a weak D call TRBD1 (6 bases). CDR1 is SGHTA and CDR2 is FQGNSA in the germline V gene. V dropped 5 bases and J dropped 10 bases, with 14 bases sitting between them. The CDR3 runs 12 residues. CDR3 sequence: CASSENTGLAFF. Here the CDR3 DNA reads TGTGCCAGCAGCGAAAATACAGGGCTAGCTTTCTTT.

The chain combines TRBV7-3 with TRBJ1-1; D possibly corresponds to TRBD1 (5 bases). The germline V and J ends were trimmed by 1 base and 3 bases, with 30 bases remaining between them. The CDR3 contains 21 residues. CDR1 is SGHTA and CDR2 is FQGTGA in the germline V gene. The CDR3 spells CASSLIKDIPFRRVSYTEAFF. CDR3 DNA sequence: TGTGCCAGCAGCTTAATAAAGGACATCCCGTTCAGGAGAGTTAGTTACACTGAAGCTTTCTTT.

This clone was observed a handful of times. V usage is TRBV18 and J usage is TRBJ2-1, with TRBD2 matching 10 bases. Per the germline V gene, CDR1 is KGHSH and CDR2 is LQKENI. Unmatched junction bases numbered 7, after V lost 3 bases and J lost 5 bases. The CDR3 contains 16 residues. CDR3 sequence reads: CASSPVGLAGDNEQFF. The CDR3 DNA sequence: TGTGCCAGCTCACCGGTAGGGCTAGCGGGGGACAATGAGCAGTTCTTC.

The rearrangement links TRBV5-1 to TRBJ2-1; 7 nucleotides line up with TRBD1. The CDR3 runs 16 residues. CDR1 SGHRS and CDR2 YFSETQ come from the germline V gene. V was clipped by 1 base and J by 8 bases; unmatched bases: 12. The CDR3 DNA reads TGCGCCAGCAGCTTGACCGCCGGGACAGATCCCCATGAGCAGTTCTTC. This gives the protein CASSLTAGTDPHEQFF. The full variable domain, rest sourced from reference TRBV5-1 and TRBJ2-1, is KAGVTQTPRYLIKTRGQQVTLSCSPISGHRSVSWYQQTPGQGLQFLFEYFSETQRNKGNFPGRFSGRQFSNSRSEMNVSTLELGDSALYLCASSLTAGTDPHEQFFGPGTRLTVL.

The DNA for the CDR3 is TGTGCCAGCAGCATTGGACTGCGGAACTATGGCTACACCTTC. Amino acids: CASSIGLRNYGYTF. The rearrangement joins TRBV5-4 to TRBJ1-2; D uncertain. Germline CDR1 is SGHNT and CDR2 is YYREEE (reference sequence). V was clipped by 4 bases and J by 2 bases, with 12 bases between them. This CDR3 has 14 residues.

This clone is classed as medium-sized. The chain recombines TRBV14 with TRBJ2-3; the D gene is possibly TRBD2 (5 bases). The germline gives CDR1 SGHDN, CDR2 FVKESK. V lost 4 bases to trimming and J lost 1 base, with 15 bases between them. CDR3 length: 16 residues. This CDR3 is CASSPYLTGGTDTQYF. The CDR3 DNA sequence: TGTGCCAGCAGCCCCTACCTTACCGGGGGCACAGATACGCAGTATTTT.

The DNA of the CDR3 is TGTGCCAGCAGCGTAGGTCTCGCAGATACGCAGTATTTT. Translated, it gives CASSVGLADTQYF. The V call is TRBV9, the J call TRBJ2-3; no clear D gene. The CDR3 length is 13 residues. The germline V and J ends were trimmed by 0 bases and 4 bases, with 6 bases remaining between them. Germline V gene lookup returns CDR1 SGDLS and CDR2 YYNGEE.

The chain recombines TRBV6-1 with TRBJ1-2; the match to TRBD1 covers 8 bases. Trimming cost V 6 bases and J 3 bases; bases outside gene matches: 3. CDR3 length equals 13 residues. Per germline, CDR1 MNHNS and CDR2 SASEGT. CDR3 coding DNA: TGTGCCAGCAGCGTGACAGGGGACTATGGCTACACCTTC. Its translation: CASSVTGDYGYTF.

This clone was seen a handful of times. The rearrangement uses TRBV5-5 and TRBJ1-5; 9 bases are shared with TRBD1. CDR1 and CDR2 (germline): SGHKS, YYEKEE (reference sequence). With V trimmed by 3 bases and J by 2 bases, 6 bases remained unmatched. This CDR3 region has 16 residues. Here the CDR3 reads CASSSLTGGGNQPQHF. CDR3 DNA sequence: TGTGCCAGCAGCTCCCTGACAGGGGGAGGCAATCAGCCCCAGCATTTT.

This chain uses TRBV7-9 with TRBJ2-3; 7 bases map to TRBD1. The germline V gene has CDR1 SEHNR and CDR2 FQNEAQ (reference sequence). The CDR3 covers 18 residues. With V trimmed by 5 bases and J by 2 bases, 16 bases remained unmatched. This CDR3 reads CASSTRQGPSSVTDTQYF. In DNA form, the CDR3 reads TGTGCCAGCAGCACCCGACAGGGACCTTCATCGGTCACAGATACGCAGTATTTT. Full variable domain (rest looked up from reference TRBV7-9 and TRBJ2-3): DTGVSQNPRHKITKRGQNVTFRCDPISEHNRLYWYRQTLGQGPEFLTYFQNEAQLEKSRLLSDRFSAERPKGSFSTLEIQRTEQGDSAMYLCASSTRQGPSSVTDTQYFGPGTRLTVL.

The chain carries TRBV6-1 and TRBJ1-1, with D tentatively TRBD1 (6 bases). Between the trimmed V and J ends, which lost 4 bases and 4 bases, there was a span of 13 bases. This CDR3 has 14 residues. From germline, CDR1 is MNHNS and CDR2 SASEGT. CDR3 bases: TGTGCCAGCAGTGTTGGGGGGGCATTCACTGAAGCTTTCTTT. This encodes CASSVGGAFTEAFF.

The chain combines TRBV7-2 with TRBJ1-3; D might be TRBD1 (5 bases). Trimming removed 5 bases at V and 0 bases at J, with 14 bases between. CDR1 SGHTA and CDR2 FQGNSA come from the germline V gene. The CDR3 extends over 16 amino acids. CDR3 DNA sequence: TGTGCCAGCAGCCCTTACTCGACAGTCTCTGGAAACACCATATATTTT. It encodes CASSPYSTVSGNTIYF.

The chain joins TRBV20-1 to TRBJ2-7; tentative D call: TRBD1 (5 bases). This CDR3 has 11 residues. Germline V CDR1 and CDR2: DFQATT, SNEGSKA (reference sequence). CDR3 residues: CSPRQTYEQYF. CDR3 sequence (DNA): TGCAGCCCAAGACAGACCTACGAGCAGTACTTC.